This T cell receptor beta chain was captured in a study of cytomegalovirus exposure and HLA in healthy donors (dated by TCRdb to 2017 to 2019). Study-level background: An earlier analysis of approximately 640 of the donors reported about 250 Gb of sequence data and 117 million unique TCR beta sequences from around 200 million T cells. Around 320 gigabases of sequencing data and approximately 85 million unique TCR sequences were included in an early release covering about 600 HLA-typed donors. Of the 300 to 500 genotyped donors, roughly 80% were placed in the genetic ancestry cluster associated with self-reported Caucasian donors. The study was designed to test whether signatures of past pathogen exposure could be identified by cataloging public T cell receptors. The study profiled the T cell repertoires of hundreds of subjects by immunosequencing and related them to cytomegalovirus serostatus. A separate validation cohort of some 130 different subjects was used in addition to the approximately 640-subject first cohort. High-throughput TCR immunosequencing, statistical association of individual TCRs with disease status, and machine learning were combined to predict cytomegalovirus infection status. To study patterns of TCR occurrence, a later analysis re-analyzed previously published TCR beta repertoires from several hundred donors and added high-resolution HLA genotyping. The later analysis used no new phenotypic data to find candidate immune exposures, relying instead on TCR beta sequences and their occurrence across donors. An earlier analysis of 587 of the donors used high-throughput TCR beta sequencing to judge whether each TCR beta V gene segment behaved as functional or pseudogenic. Alongside the repertoire data, information on donor age, sex, ethnicity and CMV serostatus was compiled. Genome-wide SNP genotypes for about 65% of the 666 donors were used in a later genetic analysis, which treated that subset as a discovery cohort. All discovery cohort repertoires had been generated on a single sequencing platform. HLA typing included class I and class II loci at four-digit resolution. Typing coverage differed by locus: A, B, C, DRB1 and DQB1 were typed in about 620-640 donors, DQA1 in 500 to 550, DPA1 in 606, and DPB1 in approximately 450. Roughly 5 DR-DQ haplotypes were handled as single units for association and clustering, since linkage in the cohort was strong. On average, 235,054 unique TCR beta nucleotide sequences were sequenced per donor among 398 genotyped donors of the cohort, with about 19% of those sequences being non-productive.

The cohort consisted of 670 or so healthy bone marrow donors. Cohort members were all nominally healthy when sampled, although unrecorded immune exposures were likely present. The donor was CMV seronegative and belonged to the group of 350 to 400 seronegative cohort members. A peripheral blood sample was provided by each donor, and peripheral blood mononuclear cells were used for TCR beta sequencing. The Qiagen DNeasy Blood Extraction Kit was used to extract genomic DNA from the blood cell samples. About this clone itself: This clone's antigen is unknown. The sample holds no much larger clone one base away, and base qualities are not on file.

Reading the germline V gene gives CDR1 MNHEY and CDR2 SVGAGI. The CDR3 numbers 11 residues from cysteine through phenylalanine. Only the CDR3 region is kept as DNA, spanning 33 bases read in frame from base 1. V is cut back by 5 bases and J by 12 bases, with 6 bases in the junction unmatched. Results and caveats for the whole study, not just this receptor: Some IMGT-functional V segments, including TRBV6-2 and TRBV6-3, could not be told apart with the 87-base-pair reads, so those segments were excluded. Most CMV-associated TCR beta chains appeared to be HLA-restricted in a later analysis, and the HLA associations seemed to be driven largely by CMV exposure. Correlated functional status among segregating V segments might be attributable to linkage disequilibrium, but an unknown experimental factor could not be ruled out. A further reported finding was that TCR beta sequences accurately predicted the HLA-A and HLA-B alleles for most subjects in the first cohort. Specific HLA alleles were associated with 16,951 TCR beta sequences at a false discovery rate of 0.05 in a later analysis. According to the authors, the approach could potentially be generalized to other disease states and immunological phenotypes. Because HLA typing was missing for some donors at each locus, association tests included only the typed subset. The classifier was reported to diagnose cytomegalovirus status with high specificity and sensitivity in both the original and validation cohorts. A cluster of highly shared sequence variants was judged likely to represent a technical artifact of the sequencing pipeline. Presence/absence analyses assumed roughly uniform sequencing depth across donors, an assumption that may not hold. In a later analysis, HLA-associated TCR beta chains were found to be more clonally expanded and to have lower generation probabilities than equally common non-associated chains. In an earlier analysis of roughly 500 of the donors, most TCR beta V segments appeared in productive rearrangements about 90% or about 30% of the time, broadly matching IMGT annotations. In a later genetic analysis, fewer N-insertions in productive TCRs were reported among donors in an Asian-associated ancestry cluster than the roughly 700-donor mean. Because counts were too low, roughly 16 rarely observed V segments, including chromosome 9 orphons, were excluded from the earlier analysis of around 640 of the donors. A few of the identified cytomegalovirus-associated TCR beta chains were confirmed in vitro to be specific for cytomegalovirus antigens. The only immune exposure information available for the cohort was CMV serostatus. An association between a missense DCLRE1C variant and V-gene and J-gene trimming of TCR beta chains was found in a later genetic analysis and replicated in an independent cohort. A later analysis found that TCR association rates varied across HLA loci, with DRB1 alleles showing the most associated TCRs and HLA-C alleles the fewest. A total of 150 to 200 TCR beta chains were listed by the study as associated with cytomegalovirus. While some public TCRs were present in many individuals, most TCR sequences turned up only very rarely across donors. A later analysis reported that several top co-occurrence clusters appeared linked to parvovirus B19, influenza, CMV and Epstein-Barr virus. The cohort was sequenced for TCR beta chains only, and without alpha or paired-chain data the features that could be detected were limited. Strong co-occurrence of HLA alleles, especially DR and DQ, made assigning TCR associations to individual alleles difficult.

Library construction relied on the immunoSEQ multiplex PCR assay. For the multiplex PCR, a mixture combining 60 forward primers for TCR Vbeta segments and 13 reverse primers for TCR Jbeta segments was used. The CDR3 region of rearranged TCR beta genes was amplified from genomic DNA with a multiplex PCR assay. The amplified TCR beta libraries were sequenced on the Illumina HiSeq System as 87-base-pair reads. In the authors' own workflow: A later analysis tallied approximately 87 million unique TCR beta chains across the 700 or so repertoires, and approximately 12 million of those chains were shared by two or more donors. To remove PCR and sequencing errors, raw reads were error-corrected and collapsed into unique sequences using a nearest-neighbor algorithm that merged closely related sequences. To assign V, D and J gene segments, CDR3 sequences were aligned to IMGT reference sequences. For a sequence to be retained, a match of at least six nucleotides was required to both a V gene segment and a J gene segment. A rearrangement was called productive if the CDR3 had no stop codons and remained in frame with V and J, and every other rearrangement was called non-productive. CDR3 was defined by IMGT convention, running from the second conserved V-encoded cysteine to the conserved J-encoded phenylalanine. The earlier analysis of fewer than 700 of the donors excluded sequences that lacked an unambiguous match to a single V gene segment. An earlier analysis of several hundred of the donors called V segments functional above 56.7% productive rearrangements and segregating when the between-donor standard deviation exceeded 5%. A statistical classification framework was built to diagnose cytomegalovirus status from the catalog of TCR beta chain sequences. V and J gene assignment, in a later analysis, came from comparing TCR nucleotide sequences with IMGT/GENE-DB human TR gene sequences. The TCRdist pipeline was used in a later analysis to assign CDR3 sequences and most-parsimonious VDJ recombination scenarios. In a later analysis, every TCR beta chain was defined by the combination of its CDR3 amino acid sequence and its V-gene family, and reads without a unique V-gene family were dropped. As a way to deal with suspected cross-contamination and a sequencing artifact, a later analysis dropped 450 to 600 nucleotide sequences that were highly shared and had low generation probability. A later analysis calculated a clonal expansion index for each public chain from normalized within-repertoire ranks of inferred template counts. In a later analysis, generation probabilities were computed with a VDJ recombination model fitted to out-of-frame rearrangements, and the resulting probabilities were checked against IGoR. Hypergeometric tests were used in a later analysis to score TCR-TCR, TCR-HLA and TCR-CMV co-occurrence, with a repertoire-size bias correction applied to the TCR pairs. In a later analysis, false discovery rates were estimated by permuting HLA or CMV assignments 20 times. In a later analysis, co-occurring TCRs were grouped with DBSCAN, and TCRdist sequence similarity was added when clustering was performed within HLA-allele-positive subsets. Co-occurrence clustering excluded repertoires with fewer than 30,000 or more than 120,000 public chains, plus five with anomalous nucleotide sharing. Imported from immuneACCESS, the table was reduced by TCRdb to in-frame sequences with V and J called. These copies leave out some clones; in studies compared against another copy, an unresolved V gene accounts for under half, and the cause of the remainder is not known. V, J and clone size are those of that table, while D and trimming were read from the DNA. The sample table records about 98,000 clones; 60% to 80% of these occur just once. The ten largest clones represent about 1.2% of the sample.

The source of this sequence is a female donor in good health and CMV-seronegative. Recombination connected TRBV6-5 to TRBJ1-1; 7 nucleotides in the junction match TRBD1. The sample taken for sequencing was PBMCs. The DNA sequence follows: TGTGCCAGCAGTACCGACAGGGTAACTTTCTTT. The translation is CASSTDRVTFF.